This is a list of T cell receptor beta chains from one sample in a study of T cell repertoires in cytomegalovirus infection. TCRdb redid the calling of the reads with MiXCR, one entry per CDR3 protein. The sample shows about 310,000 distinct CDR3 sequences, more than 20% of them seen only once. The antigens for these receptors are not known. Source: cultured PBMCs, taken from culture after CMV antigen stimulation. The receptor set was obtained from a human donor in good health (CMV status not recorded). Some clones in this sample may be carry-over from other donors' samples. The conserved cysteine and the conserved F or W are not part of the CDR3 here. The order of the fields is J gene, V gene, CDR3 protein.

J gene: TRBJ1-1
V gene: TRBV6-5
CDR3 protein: ASSSSGTVPIGDTEAF

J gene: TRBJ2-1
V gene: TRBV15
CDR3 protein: ATSRGSSGSLDEQF

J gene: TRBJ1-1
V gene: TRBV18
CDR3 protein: ASSPQEGEVLSTEAF

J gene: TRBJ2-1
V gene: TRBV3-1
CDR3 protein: ASSPRLALGYNEQF

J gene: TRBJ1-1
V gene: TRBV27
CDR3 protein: ASSFIGIGNTEAF

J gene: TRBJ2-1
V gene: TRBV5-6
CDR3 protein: ASSFLRGGRVDYEQF

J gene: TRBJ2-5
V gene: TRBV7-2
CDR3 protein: ASSRDQGETQY

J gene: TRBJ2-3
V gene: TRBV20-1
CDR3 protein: SAAPGRSQSGRAWGTDTQY

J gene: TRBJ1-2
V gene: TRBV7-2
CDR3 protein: ASSPQGVANYGYT

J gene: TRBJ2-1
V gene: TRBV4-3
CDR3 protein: ASSTRLAANEQF

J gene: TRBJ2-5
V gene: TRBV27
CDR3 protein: ASGNLQGRWETQY

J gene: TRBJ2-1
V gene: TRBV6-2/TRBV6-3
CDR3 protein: ASSQVGVWNEQF

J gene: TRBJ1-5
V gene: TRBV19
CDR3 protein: ASSMAWGGQPQH

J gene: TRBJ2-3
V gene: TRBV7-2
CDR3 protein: ASQQADTQY

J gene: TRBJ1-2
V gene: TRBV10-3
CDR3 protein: AISERPFDGYT

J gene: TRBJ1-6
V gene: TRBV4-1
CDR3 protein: ASSQGLGSNNSPLH

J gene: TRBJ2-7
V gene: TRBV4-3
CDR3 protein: ASSQGSWTSVDEQY

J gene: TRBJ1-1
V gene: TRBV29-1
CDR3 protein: SVVNGEAF

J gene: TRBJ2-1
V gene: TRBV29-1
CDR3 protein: SAGQSSYNEQF

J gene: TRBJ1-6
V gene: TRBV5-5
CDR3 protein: ASSLMAADPLH

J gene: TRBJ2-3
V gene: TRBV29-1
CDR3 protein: SVSGATTQY

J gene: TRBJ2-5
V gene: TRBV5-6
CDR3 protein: ASSHRVGETQY

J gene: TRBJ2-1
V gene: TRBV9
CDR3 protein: ASSGYGRYNEQF

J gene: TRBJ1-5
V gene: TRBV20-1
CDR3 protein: SARDPGQGNQPQH

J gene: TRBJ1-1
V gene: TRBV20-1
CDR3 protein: SAAPTGLVTEAF

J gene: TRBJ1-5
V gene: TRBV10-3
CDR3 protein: AISESKGTEQPQH

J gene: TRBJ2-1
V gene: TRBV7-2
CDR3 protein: ASSRGLAAYNEQF

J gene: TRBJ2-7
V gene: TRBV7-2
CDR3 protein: ASSSGPKYEQY

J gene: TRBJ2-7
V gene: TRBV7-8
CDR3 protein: ASRRTGAGVYEQY

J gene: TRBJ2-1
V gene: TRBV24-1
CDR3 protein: ATSDPAGFNYNEQF

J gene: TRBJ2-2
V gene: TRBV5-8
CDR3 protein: ARSLTRASGRNTGELF

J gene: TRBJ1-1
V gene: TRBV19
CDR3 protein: ASSIGVDSTEAF

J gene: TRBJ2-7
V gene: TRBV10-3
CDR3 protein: AISEWTSGRTEQY

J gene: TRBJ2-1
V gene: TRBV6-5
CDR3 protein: ASSYSTGGIGEQF

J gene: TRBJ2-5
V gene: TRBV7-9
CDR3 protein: ASRPLQETQY

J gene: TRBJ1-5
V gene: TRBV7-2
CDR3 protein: ASSSVDSQQPQH

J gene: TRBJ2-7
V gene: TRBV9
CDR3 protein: ASSLDRLAGAHEQY

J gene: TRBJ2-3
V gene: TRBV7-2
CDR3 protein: ASSRRDSDTQY

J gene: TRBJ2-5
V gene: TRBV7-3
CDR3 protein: ASSEGGYQETQY

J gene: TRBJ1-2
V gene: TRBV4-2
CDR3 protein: ASSQAGTGNGYT

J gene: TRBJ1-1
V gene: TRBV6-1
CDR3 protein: ASSESQGVQAF

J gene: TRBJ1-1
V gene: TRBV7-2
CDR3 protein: ASSWTSQGEAF

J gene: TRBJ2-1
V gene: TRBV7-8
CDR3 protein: ASSLLGTPLVNEQF

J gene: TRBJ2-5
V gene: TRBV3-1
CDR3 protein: ASSQERPSQETQY

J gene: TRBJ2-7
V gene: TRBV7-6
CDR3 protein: ASSLLGLGSVEQY

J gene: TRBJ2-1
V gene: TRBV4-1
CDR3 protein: ASSQDLGGGSGNNEQF

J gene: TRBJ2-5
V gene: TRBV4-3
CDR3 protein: ASSQGLVETQY

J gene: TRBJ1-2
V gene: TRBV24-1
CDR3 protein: ATSGSYGYT

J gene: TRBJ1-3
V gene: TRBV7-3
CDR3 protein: ASSLNGGRSGNTIY

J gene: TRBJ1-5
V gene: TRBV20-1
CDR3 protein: SAGTEQDQPQH

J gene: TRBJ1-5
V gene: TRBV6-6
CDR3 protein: ASSYSSNQPQH

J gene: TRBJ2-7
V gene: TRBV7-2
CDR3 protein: ASSPQSGIITYEQY

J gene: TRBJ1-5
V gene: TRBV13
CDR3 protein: ASSNGSWGGNQPQH

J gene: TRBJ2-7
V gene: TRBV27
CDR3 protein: ASSLSSDRGYEQY

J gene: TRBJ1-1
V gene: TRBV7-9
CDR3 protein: ASSPWREVNTEAF

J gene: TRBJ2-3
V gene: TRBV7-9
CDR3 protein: ASSFPGNMADTQY

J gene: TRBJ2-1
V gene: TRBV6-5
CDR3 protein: ASSYGLSNEQF

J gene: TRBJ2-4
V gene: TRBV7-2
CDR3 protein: ASSGTGVGAKNIQY